A single sample gave rise to the 13 T cell receptor beta chains below, sequenced in a study of T cell repertoires in ileal Crohn's disease. Profiled with immunoSEQ multiplex PCR; TCRdb holds only in-frame clones, not every one. In the table there are about 62,000 clones, about 88% of which are singletons. Specified time point: neoterminal ileum biopsy at postoperative endoscopy, about 6 months after surgery. Material for sequencing was ileal tissue. The receptors derive from an adult with Crohn's disease.

This sequence joins TRBV6-5 and TRBJ1-5; D may be TRBD1 (6 bases). V was clipped by 6 bases and J by 4 bases, with 10 bases between them. Per germline, CDR1 MNHEY and CDR2 SVGAGI. The CDR3 runs 13 residues. For the CDR3, the DNA is TGTGCCAGCAGAGGGGGTTGGAATCAGCCCCAGCATTTT. Translation: CASRGGWNQPQHF.

This sequence joins TRBV28 and TRBJ1-5; D may be TRBD1 (5 bases). The CDR3 extends over 12 amino acids. V dropped 5 bases and J dropped 7 bases, with 9 bases sitting between them. In germline, CDR1 is MDHEN, CDR2 SYDVKM. The DNA of the CDR3 is TGTGCCAGCAGTCAGGGTTCGCAGCCCCAGCATTTT. Translated: CASSQGSQPQHF.

The gene calls are TRBV30 and TRBJ1-2; D uncertain. Germline CDR1 reads GTSNPN; CDR2 reads SVGIG (reference sequence). This CDR3 is 12 amino acids long. Trimming removed 1 base at V and 2 bases at J, with 5 bases between. This CDR3 reads CAWSAENYGYTF. Written as DNA, the CDR3 is TGTGCCTGGAGTGCGGAGAACTATGGCTACACCTTC.

V usage is TRBV2 and J usage is TRBJ2-6; D uncertain. Per the germline V gene, CDR1 is SNHLY and CDR2 is FYNNEI. The CDR3 covers 14 residues. V gave up 5 bases and J gave up 0 bases, with 5 bases separating them. The CDR3: CASSQSSGANVLTF. In nucleotides, the CDR3 is TGTGCCAGCAGTCAGTCCTCTGGGGCCAACGTCCTGACTTTC.

V is TRBV11-3 and J is TRBJ2-1; D possibly corresponds to TRBD2 (6 bases). The CDR3 extends over 16 amino acids. V lost 6 bases to trimming and J lost 6 bases, with 21 bases between them. Germline V CDR1 and CDR2: SGHNT, YENEEA. DNA for the CDR3: TGTGCCAGCAGAAGGGTGGGTCGGGAGTACGGCAATGAGCAGTTCTTC. Translated, it gives CASRRVGREYGNEQFF.

The V and J genes are TRBV6-6 and TRBJ1-2, with D unclear. The CDR3 covers 12 residues. The germline V gene has CDR1 MNHNY and CDR2 SVGAGI (reference sequence). Trimming pared 4 bases from V and 5 bases from J, leaving 8 bases between. As DNA, the CDR3 is TGTGCCAGCAGTTTGCAGGATTATGGCTACACCTTC. Protein: CASSLQDYGYTF.

This chain uses TRBV7-8 with TRBJ1-1; 8 nucleotides align to TRBD1. V lost 7 bases, J lost 1 base, and 5 bases stayed unmatched. From germline, CDR1 is SGHVS and CDR2 FQNEAQ. The CDR3 totals 14 residues. CDR3 in amino acids: CASKEGTGNTEAFF. The CDR3 nucleotides read TGTGCCAGCAAGGAGGGGACAGGGAACACTGAAGCTTTCTTT.

The V gene is TRBV27, the J gene TRBJ2-1, with 10 bases that match TRBD1. The V and J ends lost 7 bases and 7 bases, in that order; junction bases with no gene match: 10. The germline gives CDR1 MNHEY, CDR2 SMNVEV (reference sequence). The CDR3 contains 15 residues. The CDR3 region is CASNIPGQGWNEQFF. CDR3 sequence (DNA): TGTGCCAGCAATATACCGGGACAGGGGTGGAATGAGCAGTTCTTC.

The chain employs TRBV28 and TRBJ2-3, with D maybe TRBD2 (5 bases). The CDR3 is 14 amino acids. Germline V lookup: CDR1 MDHEN, CDR2 SYDVKM. V was clipped by 5 bases and J by 6 bases, with 15 bases between them. CDR3 protein: CASSGGRVLDTQYF. Written as DNA, the CDR3 is TGTGCCAGCAGTGGAGGAAGGGTTTTGGATACGCAGTATTTT.

The genes are TRBV5-1 and TRBJ2-5; D is perhaps TRBD1 (6 bases). The germline CDR1 and CDR2 sequences are SGHRS and YFSETQ. CDR3 size: 17 residues. Between the trimmed V and J ends, which lost 0 bases and 0 bases, there was a span of 15 bases. The CDR3: CASSLAGGQLYQETQYF. The CDR3 DNA reads as TGCGCCAGCAGCTTGGCTGGGGGACAACTATACCAAGAGACCCAGTACTTC.

The chain links TRBV11-3 to TRBJ2-7; 12 bases are shared with TRBD2. The CDR3 extends over 16 amino acids. Germline V gene sequence: CDR1 SGHNT, CDR2 YENEEA. V lost 1 base, J lost 9 bases, and 10 bases stayed unmatched. CDR3 nucleotide sequence: TGTGCCAGCAGCTTAGGCCGGACTAGCGGGAAGTTTGGGCAGTACTTC. Protein: CASSLGRTSGKFGQYF.

The chain joins TRBV7-2 to TRBJ1-1; D not resolved. The CDR3 consists of 15 residues. From germline, CDR1 is SGHTA and CDR2 FQGNSA. V lost 2 bases and J lost 2, with 12 bases in between. The CDR3 sequence is CASSLHGIRNTEAFF. The CDR3 DNA is TGTGCCAGCAGCTTACACGGGATACGCAACACTGAAGCTTTCTTT.

This chain links TRBV10-1 with TRBJ2-5; weak D call: TRBD1 (5 bases). V shed 6 bases and J shed 2 bases, with 7 bases lying between them. Germline CDR1 is WNHNN and CDR2 is SYGVQD (reference sequence). The CDR3 loop spans 12 amino acids. CDR3 sequence (DNA): TGCGCCAGCAGCACAGGTCAAGAGACCCAGTACTTC. It codes for CASSTGQETQYF.